This T cell receptor (beta chain) was recorded in a study of T cell responses to AZD1222 COVID-19 vaccine (TCRdb year 2021). Concerning the study at large: TCR sequencing covered more than 230 trial participants: approximately 200 given two doses of AZD1222 and around 25 given two doses of MenACWY control vaccine. Trial participants were enrolled into age subgroups of 18-55, 56-69 and 70-plus years, which contained 148, 28 and 57 TCR-sequenced participants, respectively.

The cysteine opens and the phenylalanine closes a CDR3 of 10 amino acids. Only the CDR3 part of the read is kept: 30 bases, read in frame from the first base. Here is what the overall study found, with its caveats: Participants were mostly white British and included more females than males, and it was suggested by the authors that clonal diversity may have been underestimated. The 56-69-year group was small, and its depth increase did not reach significance, likely because of low power. Nearly half of unique spike-specific TCRs reportedly recognized epitopes outside regions mutated in the B.1.351 and B.1.1.7 variants. The whole spike protein was spanned by vaccine-associated CD4 TCRs, and dominant responses were seen in regions 160-218 and 743-854. Conclusions about previously exposed vaccinees are limited, since just a handful of AZD1222 recipients were seropositive for SARS-CoV-2 at baseline. Spike-specific TCR breadth and depth rose significantly after two AZD1222 doses compared with day 0 and with MenACWY recipients. Because no day 14 peak-response samples were available, repertoires were characterized only after the peak T cell response.

This specimen's time point label, per the study, means: about 28 days (+/-7) after the second vaccine dose. The treatment or condition label here, explained by the study, means: meningococcal conjugate vaccine given as trial control. Vaccinee samples came from UK trials COV001 and COV002, including a single-blind randomized controlled phase 2/3 trial of AZD1222 (ChAdOx1 nCoV-19) in healthy adults. For TCRbeta chain sequencing, PBMC samples were collected from trial participants at day 0 and at day 28 after the second dose. The CDR3 regions of human TCRbeta chains were analyzed by immunosequencing. On the study's bioinformatics: Repertoire TCRs were checked for matches against a reference library of SARS-CoV-2-specific TCRs that had been generated using the MIRA antigen-specificity platform. Breadth was defined as the fraction of unique TCRs that were SARS-CoV-2-associated. Depth was defined as the fraction of total T cells that were SARS-CoV-2-associated. Each spike-specific TCR was assigned to its reactive spike region and to a CD4 or CD8 class using the MIRA data. Log10-transformed breadth and depth values were compared by one-way ANOVA with Sidak's multiple comparisons tests. The table was pulled from immuneACCESS by TCRdb, which kept in-frame rearrangements only. Such tables lose some clones; where checked, under half of the loss comes from unresolved V genes, and the rest has no known cause. That table is the source of V, J and clone size, and D and trimming were worked out from the DNA. This sample comprises about 180,000 clones, over 80% of them detected only once. The ten largest clones take up roughly 1% of the sample.

With respect to this clone: The antigen this receptor binds is unknown. No quality values exist for individual bases; no much larger clone is one base distant.

Sequencing was performed on peripheral blood, taken 28 days after the second dose of the MenACWY control vaccine. This TCR was sampled from an adult who received the MenACWY meningococcal vaccine as a control. Recombination joined TRBV7-5 with TRBJ1-5. TRBV7-5 is a pseudogene locus. The DNA sequence is as follows: TGTGTCAGAGAAATAAGGCCCCAGCATTTT. This yields the protein CVREIRPQHF.